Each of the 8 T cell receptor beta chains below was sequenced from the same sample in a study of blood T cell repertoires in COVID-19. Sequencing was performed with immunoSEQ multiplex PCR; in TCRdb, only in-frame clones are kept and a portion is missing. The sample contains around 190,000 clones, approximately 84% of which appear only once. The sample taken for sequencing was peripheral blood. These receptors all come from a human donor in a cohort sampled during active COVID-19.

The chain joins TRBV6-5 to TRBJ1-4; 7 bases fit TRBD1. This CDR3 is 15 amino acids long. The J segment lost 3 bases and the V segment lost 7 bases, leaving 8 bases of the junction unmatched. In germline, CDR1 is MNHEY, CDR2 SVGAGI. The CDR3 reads CASTQPGQPNEKLFF. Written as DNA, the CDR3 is TGTGCCAGCACTCAACCGGGACAGCCTAATGAAAAACTGTTTTTT.

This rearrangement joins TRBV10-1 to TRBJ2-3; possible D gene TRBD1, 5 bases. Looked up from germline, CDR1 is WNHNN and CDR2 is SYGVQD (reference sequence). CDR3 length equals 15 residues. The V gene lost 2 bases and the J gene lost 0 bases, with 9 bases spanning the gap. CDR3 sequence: CASSEGAQSTDTQYF. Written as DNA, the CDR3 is TGCGCCAGCAGTGAGGGGGCCCAGAGCACAGATACGCAGTATTTT.

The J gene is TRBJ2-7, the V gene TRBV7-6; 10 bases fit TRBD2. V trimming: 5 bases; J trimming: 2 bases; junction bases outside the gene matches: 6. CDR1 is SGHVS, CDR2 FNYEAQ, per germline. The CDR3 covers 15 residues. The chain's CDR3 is CASSPSSGGTYEQYF. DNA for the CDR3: TGTGCCAGCAGCCCCTCTAGCGGGGGAACCTACGAGCAGTACTTC.

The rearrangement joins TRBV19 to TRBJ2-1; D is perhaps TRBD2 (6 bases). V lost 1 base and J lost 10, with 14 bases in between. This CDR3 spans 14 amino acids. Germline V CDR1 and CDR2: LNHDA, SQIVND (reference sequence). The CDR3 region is CASSIAGDSREQFF. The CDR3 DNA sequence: TGTGCCAGTAGTATAGCGGGGGACTCCAGAGAGCAGTTCTTC.

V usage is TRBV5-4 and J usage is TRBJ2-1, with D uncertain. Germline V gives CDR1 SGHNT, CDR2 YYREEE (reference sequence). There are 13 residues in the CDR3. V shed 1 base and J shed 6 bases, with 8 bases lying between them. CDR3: CASSLYGVNEQFF. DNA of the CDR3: TGTGCCAGCAGCTTGTATGGAGTCAATGAGCAGTTCTTC.

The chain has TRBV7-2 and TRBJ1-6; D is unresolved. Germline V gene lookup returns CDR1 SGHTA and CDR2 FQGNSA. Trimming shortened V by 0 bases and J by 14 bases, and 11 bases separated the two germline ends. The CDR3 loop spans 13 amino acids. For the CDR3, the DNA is TGTGCCAGCAGCTTAGCGCGGGCATTCACCCTCCACTTT. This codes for CASSLARAFTLHF.

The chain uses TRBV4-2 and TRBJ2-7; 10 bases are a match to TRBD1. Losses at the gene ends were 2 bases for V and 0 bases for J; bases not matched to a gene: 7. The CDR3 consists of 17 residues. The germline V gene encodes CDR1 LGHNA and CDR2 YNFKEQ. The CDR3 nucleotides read TGTGCCAGCAGCCAAAGAACCGGGACAGGGGACTCCTACGAGCAGTACTTC. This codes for CASSQRTGTGDSYEQYF.

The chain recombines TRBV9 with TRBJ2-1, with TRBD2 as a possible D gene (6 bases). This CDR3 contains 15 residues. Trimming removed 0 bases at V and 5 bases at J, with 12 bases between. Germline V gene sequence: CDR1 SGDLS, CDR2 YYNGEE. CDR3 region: CASSVVGGQNNEQFF. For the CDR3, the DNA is TGTGCCAGCAGCGTAGTTGGAGGGCAGAACAATGAGCAGTTCTTC.